Listed below are T cell receptor beta chains from one sample, sequenced in a study of blood T cell repertoires in COVID-19. Data came from immunoSEQ multiplex PCR; TCRdb stores just in-frame clones and leaves some out. The sample consists of some 200,000 clones, approximately 90% of them appearing once. The material sequenced was PBMCs or T cells enriched from blood (not recorded which). The receptors here all came from a woman aged 18-35 years in a cohort exposed to, infected with or recovered from COVID-19 (not recorded which). Both conserved end residues are part of each CDR3. Fields, in order: clone size, V gene, D gene, J gene, CDR3 DNA, CDR3 protein. The D gene is left open where the match is weak. Only part of the rows carry a size: once, few, many, or a class if the clone is expanded.

abundance: -; v_gene: TRBV4-1; d_gene: TRBD2; j_gene: TRBJ2-3; CDR3nt: TGCGCCAGCAGCGGGGGGGTGGCCGCGGGAGAGGATACGCAGTATTTT; CDR3aa: CASSGGVAAGEDTQYF
abundance: few; v_gene: TRBV3-1/TRBV3-2; d_gene: TRBD1; j_gene: TRBJ1-1; CDR3nt: TGTGCCAGCAGCCAAGGGAGGGACAGGCCCATGAACACTGAAGCTTTCTTT; CDR3aa: CASSQGRDRPMNTEAFF
abundance: -; v_gene: TRBV24-1; d_gene: TRBD1; j_gene: TRBJ1-2; CDR3nt: TGTGCCACCAGTGATCCGGGACAGGGGTATGGCTACACCTTC; CDR3aa: CATSDPGQGYGYTF
abundance: -; v_gene: TRBV9; d_gene: TRBD2; j_gene: TRBJ2-1; CDR3nt: TGTGCCAGCAGCGTAGGCGGGGGGGCCTACAATGAGCAGTTCTTC; CDR3aa: CASSVGGGAYNEQFF
abundance: -; v_gene: TRBV5-1; d_gene: TRBD1; j_gene: TRBJ2-2; CDR3nt: TGCGCCAGCAGCTTGTCGCCAGGGGGCGAGGGCGGGGAGCTGTTTTTT; CDR3aa: CASSLSPGGEGGELFF
abundance: -; v_gene: TRBV10-2; d_gene: -; j_gene: TRBJ1-1; CDR3nt: TGCGCCACCTCTACCTCAGGGCCGATGAACACTGAAGCTTTCTTT; CDR3aa: CATSTSGPMNTEAFF
abundance: -; v_gene: TRBV6-5; d_gene: -; j_gene: TRBJ1-3; CDR3nt: TGTGCCAGCAGTCCTGACGGGACTGGAAACACCATATATTTT; CDR3aa: CASSPDGTGNTIYF
abundance: -; v_gene: TRBV27; d_gene: TRBD2; j_gene: TRBJ2-1; CDR3nt: TGTGCCAGCAGTTCCACGGGACTATTCTACAATGAGCAGTTCTTC; CDR3aa: CASSSTGLFYNEQFF
abundance: -; v_gene: TRBV6-5; d_gene: -; j_gene: TRBJ2-7; CDR3nt: TGTGCCAGCAGACGTAACCCCCTATGGAGCGAGCAGTACTTC; CDR3aa: CASRRNPLWSEQYF
abundance: -; v_gene: TRBV5-5; d_gene: -; j_gene: TRBJ2-7; CDR3nt: TGTGCCAGCAGCTGGAGGGGACCTAACTACGAGCAGTACTTC; CDR3aa: CASSWRGPNYEQYF
abundance: few; v_gene: TRBV10-1; d_gene: TRBD1; j_gene: TRBJ2-5; CDR3nt: TGCGCCAGAATGGGACAGAGGGAAATACCGGTTAGGGAGACCCAGTACTTC; CDR3aa: CARMGQREIPVRETQYF
abundance: -; v_gene: TRBV2; d_gene: -; j_gene: TRBJ1-3; CDR3nt: TGTGCCTCCAAGGGAGGGCAGGACACCATATATTTT; CDR3aa: CASKGGQDTIYF
abundance: -; v_gene: TRBV6-5; d_gene: TRBD1; j_gene: TRBJ2-2; CDR3nt: TGTGCCAGCAGGAGGGACAGGAAGGTCGGGGAGCTGTTTTTT; CDR3aa: CASRRDRKVGELFF
abundance: -; v_gene: TRBV9; d_gene: TRBD2; j_gene: TRBJ2-1; CDR3nt: TGTGCCAGCAGACAAACTAGCGGGAGTTCCAATGAGCAGTTCTTC; CDR3aa: CASRQTSGSSNEQFF
abundance: -; v_gene: TRBV6-5; d_gene: TRBD1; j_gene: TRBJ1-4; CDR3nt: TGTGCCAGCAGTTACTCGACAGGGGCCATCAATGAAAAACTGTTTTTT; CDR3aa: CASSYSTGAINEKLFF
abundance: -; v_gene: TRBV5-1; d_gene: -; j_gene: TRBJ2-3; CDR3nt: TGCGCCAGCAGCTTGGCCGGGTCAGATACGCAGTATTTT; CDR3aa: CASSLAGSDTQYF
abundance: -; v_gene: TRBV19; d_gene: -; j_gene: TRBJ1-1; CDR3nt: TGTGCCAGTACCGCATTAAATCAGGGGCTAACTGAAGCTTTCTTT; CDR3aa: CASTALNQGLTEAFF
abundance: -; v_gene: TRBV7-9; d_gene: -; j_gene: TRBJ2-1; CDR3nt: TGTGCCAGCAGCTCACGTACAGGGACATTGCATGAGCAGTTCTTC; CDR3aa: CASSSRTGTLHEQFF
abundance: -; v_gene: TRBV6-1; d_gene: -; j_gene: TRBJ1-6; CDR3nt: TGTGCCAGCAGTGAATCGGACATTGATAATTCACCCCTCCACTTT; CDR3aa: CASSESDIDNSPLHF
abundance: many; v_gene: TRBV6-1; d_gene: -; j_gene: TRBJ1-2; CDR3nt: TGTGCCAGCAGTGAAACTACAGTGTGGAACCGGAGGGCTCTATATGGCTACACCTTC; CDR3aa: CASSETTVWNRRALYGYTF
abundance: -; v_gene: TRBV18; d_gene: -; j_gene: TRBJ1-5; CDR3nt: TGTGCCAGCTCACCAGGACAAGGCGATCAGCCCCAGCATTTT; CDR3aa: CASSPGQGDQPQHF
abundance: -; v_gene: TRBV4-2; d_gene: -; j_gene: TRBJ1-2; CDR3nt: TGTGCCAGCAGCCAAGTTCTGGGGCAGGGCTTTGAGTATGGCTACACCTTC; CDR3aa: CASSQVLGQGFEYGYTF
abundance: -; v_gene: TRBV3-1/TRBV3-2; d_gene: -; j_gene: TRBJ2-5; CDR3nt: TGTGCCAGCAGCCAAGGTCCCGGGAGTCAAGAGACCCAGTACTTC; CDR3aa: CASSQGPGSQETQYF
abundance: once; v_gene: TRBV9; d_gene: TRBD2; j_gene: TRBJ2-7; CDR3nt: TGTGCCAGCAGCGTAGCTAGCGGGGGGGCTTCTGTCCACGAGCAGTACTTC; CDR3aa: CASSVASGGASVHEQYF
abundance: -; v_gene: TRBV9; d_gene: -; j_gene: TRBJ1-2; CDR3nt: TGTGCCAGCAGCGCGCGGAGTACTAACTATGGCTACACCTTC; CDR3aa: CASSARSTNYGYTF
abundance: -; v_gene: TRBV11-3; d_gene: -; j_gene: TRBJ2-3; CDR3nt: TGTGCCAGCAGCTCCGGGACAGATACGCAGTATTTT; CDR3aa: CASSSGTDTQYF
abundance: -; v_gene: TRBV3-1/TRBV3-2; d_gene: TRBD2; j_gene: TRBJ2-2; CDR3nt: TGTGCCAGCACTAGCGGGGGGTTCGACGGGGAGCTGTTTTTT; CDR3aa: CASTSGGFDGELFF
abundance: -; v_gene: TRBV6-5; d_gene: -; j_gene: TRBJ1-2; CDR3nt: TGTGCCAGCAGCCCCGGACACCTCCTCTATGGCTACACCTTC; CDR3aa: CASSPGHLLYGYTF